The T cell receptor beta chain described here comes from a study of T cell changes during pregnancy in multiple sclerosis. Clones were read by immunoSEQ multiplex PCR, and TCRdb kept only the in-frame ones, dropping some. Here the sample spans roughly 72,000 clones, roughly nine tenths being singletons. This specimen was CD4+ T cells from peripheral blood mononuclear cells, taken before pregnancy. The receptor's source is a female donor with multiple sclerosis, enrolled in a pregnancy study.

This CDR3 is CASSLSGFGNQPQHF. CDR3 DNA sequence: TGTGCCAGCAGCTTATCAGGGTTCGGCAATCAGCCCCAGCATTTT. The chain has TRBV7-6 and TRBJ1-5; D is perhaps TRBD1 (5 bases). The ends were cut back, 2 bases at V and 2 bases at J, with 10 bases in the middle. There are 15 residues in the CDR3. Looked up from germline, CDR1 is SGHVS and CDR2 is FNYEAQ.